This T cell receptor beta chain appears in the sequencing data of a study of blood T cell repertoires in COVID-19 (dated by TCRdb to 2020 to 2022). With respect to the entire study: Samples covering the acute and convalescent phases of COVID-19 were provided by collaborators in the United States, Italy and Spain. The prospective study material was composed of cDNA or gDNA derived from T cells, B-cell-depleted T cells, or PBMCs. Subjects who had been exposed to COVID-19, were actively infected with it, or had recovered from it provided the deeply sampled blood TCRbeta repertoires that made up the dataset. A freely available public database, intended as a resource for researchers studying the immune response to SARS-CoV-2, is where the repertoires were released. Samples came from the ongoing ImmuneRACE study (first 160 participants) plus 1,254 subjects from 6 global collaborators. A de-identified subject ID, COVID-19 status, age in years and sex were almost always included in the sample metadata. Where HLA class I and class II types were available, the types were taken from metadata supplied by the sample provider, not from assay-based typing. The research as a whole found: The quantity of clinical and demographic metadata differed by source and by participant and was supplied without curation.

The germline V gene encodes CDR1 MNHEY and CDR2 SVGEGT. Inclusive of the bounding cysteine and phenylalanine, the CDR3 is 15 residues long. The retained sequence is limited to the CDR3, 45 bases, with the frame set at the first base. V is cut by 2 bases and J by 0 bases, and the space between the germline ends is 11 bases. Each collaborating institution followed its own protocols to collect whole blood in K2EDTA tubes. Collaborator samples were shipped for TCRbeta analysis as frozen whole blood, isolated PBMCs, or DNA extracted from either sample type. The immunoSEQ Assay, a bias-controlled multiplex PCR, was used to amplify TCRbeta CDR3 regions from genomic DNA. Processing in the source paper ran as follows. Within the assay, amplification of reference gene primers was used to estimate how many nucleated cells each sample contained. To quantify the absolute abundance of each unique TCRbeta CDR3 rearrangement, sequence reads were collapsed and filtered. For each sample, productive Simpson clonality was calculated as the square root of Simpson's diversity index across productive rearrangements. Sourced from immuneACCESS, this table was stored by TCRdb with only in-frame sequences that have V and J called. A share of the clones is absent; for the studies checked, an unresolved V gene accounts for under half, and the remainder has no known explanation. V and J calls and clone size are as listed in that table; D and trimming were resolved from the DNA. A total of roughly 50,000 clones appear in this sample, 65% to 80% of them only once. About 16% of the sample rests with the top ten.

As regards this clone: Its antigen is currently not known. Per-base quality was not reported, and no clone a single base away is much larger than it.

The TCR sequence derives from a human donor with active or convalescent COVID-19. The donor label of this sample is uncertain. The receptor chain draws on TRBV6-2 or TRBV6-3 and TRBJ2-7, with TRBD1 tentatively as D gene (5 bases match). The material sequenced was peripheral blood. The CDR3: CASSYDRPSSYEQYF. The nucleotide sequence is TGTGCCAGCAGTTACGACAGACCGAGCTCCTACGAGCAGTACTTC.